This T cell receptor (beta chain) was recorded in a study of control samples from healthy donors and cancer patients (dated by TCRdb to the early 2020s). V lost 3 bases and J lost 2 bases; the stretch between them is 5 bases long. The CDR3 covers 12 residues, taking in both the cysteine and the phenylalanine. CDR3 DNA is the only sequence kept; it has 36 bases, read in frame from the first base. The germline V gene (reference sequence) provides CDR1 LGHDT and CDR2 YNNKEL. Library preparation was by the immunoSEQ multiplex PCR assay. Not all clones reach the TCRdb copy of this immuneACCESS table, which keeps in-frame sequences only. Checked studies attribute under half of the gap to unresolved V genes and leave the rest unexplained. The sample table shows 170,000 or so clones, and 94% are seen once. Clones ranked in the top ten supply approximately 1.5% of the sample. A note on this clone: Its antigen is not yet known. No qualities accompany the bases; no much larger clone lies one base away.

Sequenced: blood. The sequence is built from TRBV3-1 (or the pseudogene TRBV3-2) and TRBJ2-7; no D gene call is confident. The receptor comes from a woman aged 18-29 years in good health. At the DNA level, the sequence is TGTGCCAGCAGCCATGGCACCTACGAGCAGTACTTC. Translation gives CASSHGTYEQYF.